This T cell receptor (beta chain) came from a study of blood T cell repertoires in COVID-19. The wider study: T cells, B-cell-depleted T cells, or PBMCs supplied cDNA or gDNA.

Germline values: CDR1 SGHTA, CDR2 FQGNSA. The CDR3 extends over 14 amino acids. V dropped 1 base and J dropped 5 bases, with 11 bases sitting between them. The method was immunoSEQ multiplex PCR; TCRdb's version includes in-frame clones alone and lacks a portion of them. The sample contains fewer than 200,000 clones, over 60% of which appear only once. Sequenced input: peripheral blood. The J gene is TRBJ2-5, the V gene TRBV7-2; maybe TRBD1 (5 bases). The source of this sequence is a man in his 60s with acute or convalescent COVID-19. Here the CDR3 reads CASSLGRVDETQYF. In nucleotides, the CDR3 is TGTGCCAGCAGCTTAGGCAGGGTAGACGAGACCCAGTACTTC.